This record looks at one TCR beta chain sequence and its context. Its antigen is unidentified. Germline values: CDR1 SGHTA, CDR2 FQGTGA. The CDR3 has 12 amino acids. V was shortened by 2 bases and J by 5 bases, with 6 bases between the two germline ends. This entry is derived from a study of T cell repertoires in aging, cancer and after chemotherapy. Study in general: Pre- and post-chemotherapy samples were paired from glioblastoma patients treated with temozolomide-based therapy. The full dataset contained 7 million to 9.5 million TCR reads.

Peripheral blood genomic DNA, not sorted cells or RNA, was the template. Rearranged V-D-J TRB sequences were amplified with a mixed TRB-A/B primer pool. TCRdb reanalysed the multiplex PCR reads using MiXCR and keeps one entry per CDR3 protein. The data contain more than 1,000 distinct CDR3 sequences, around 30% of them seen just once; the ten biggest clones take up 15% to 17%. General study results and limits: Across the chemotherapy interval, each cancer cohort showed higher median generation probability, suggesting thymic rebound. Loss of evenness, beyond lost richness, contributed to age-related TCR diversity decline in cancer patients.

The receptor was isolated from a human donor with a solid tumor. The sample comprised blood. V gene TRBV7-3 combines with J gene TRBJ2-5; D is unclear. As DNA, the CDR3 is TGTGCCAGCAGCTTACGTCTGGAGACCCAGTACTTC. This translates into CASSLRLETQYF.